This T cell receptor (beta chain) was recorded in a study of T cells after yellow fever vaccination. It was through 5'RACE template switching that TCR cDNA was made, with a universal primer site and UMIs added. MiXCR, run by TCRdb on the 5' RACE reads, gives a single entry per CDR3 protein. This table has roughly 520,000 distinct CDR3 sequences, 20% to 25% appearing once. The origin of this receptor is a man aged 18 to 29 who received the YFV17D yellow fever vaccine. The sequencing here drew on PBMCs, taken roughly 20 days after the first yellow fever vaccination.

Here the CDR3 reads CASSLPSGGALKYQETQYF. In DNA form, the CDR3 reads TGTGCCAGCAGCTTACCCAGCGGGGGGGCCCTCAAGTACCAAGAGACCCAGTACTTC. The genes are TRBV7-8 and TRBJ2-5; 10 nucleotides match TRBD2. CDR1 is SGHVS, CDR2 FQNEAQ, per germline. CDR3 length: 19 amino acids. Trimming took 2 bases from V and 0 from J; bases not matched to a gene: 12.